This TCR beta chain is drawn from a study of graft-versus-host responses after intestinal transplantation. Trimming left V 2 bases short and J 2 bases short, with 10 bases between. The germline CDR1 and CDR2 sequences are MNHNS and SASEGT. The CDR3 has 14 residues. Repertoires were generated with immunoSEQ multiplex PCR, while TCRdb's copy carries only in-frame clones and drops some. The table has approximately 21,000 clones, about two fifths seen once. Stimulators, approximately 200,000 irradiated and violet-dye-labeled cells, were plated with approximately 200,000 CFSE-labeled responder cells. The chain couples TRBV6-1 to TRBJ2-7, with TRBD1 as a possible D gene (6 bases). The sequencing here drew on alloreactive CD8+ T cells from a mixed lymphocyte reaction culture, taken before transplantation. Subset specified: CFSE-low proliferating T cells sorted from roughly 6-day pre-transplant mixed lymphocyte reaction (GvH or HvG direction). This TCR derives from a human patient who was an organ donor for intestinal transplantation. The CDR3 DNA sequence: TGTGCCAGCAGTGAAAGGGCAGGGGCCTACGAGCAGTACTTC. It translates to CASSERAGAYEQYF.